A single TCR beta chain is shown here with its context. Researchers took RNA transcripts and amplified the TCR beta CDR3 regions from them. The TCR CDR3 first-round RT-PCR relied on the HTBI primer set. TCRdb re-analysed the multiplex PCR reads in MiXCR, keeping a single row per CDR3 protein. This sample has about 560,000 distinct CDR3 sequences, with 15% to 20% found just once. The data are from a study of T cells in Graves' hyperthyroidism and ophthalmopathy. Looking at the study overall: Specimen type is peripheral blood, collected at initial diagnosis prior to any treatment.

Stable Graves' hyperthyroidism meant no ophthalmopathy progression within 18 months. The source of this sequence is a young woman with Graves' hyperthyroidism. Sequencing was done on a sample of blood.

The CDR3 nucleotides are TGTGCCAGCAGCCACATTCTCCGGGACACCGCCAGCTATGGCTACACCTTC. Amino acids: CASSHILRDTASYGYTF. The chain combines TRBV14 with TRBJ1-2; maybe TRBD1 (6 bases). Trimming took off 3 bases at V and 4 bases at J, with 21 bases between the two ends. CDR3 size: 17 residues. Looked up from germline, CDR1 is SGHDN and CDR2 is FVKESK.